This T cell receptor (beta chain) was sequenced for a study of cytomegalovirus exposure and HLA in healthy donors. Broader study findings: Highly shared sequence variants in one cluster were likely a sequencing artifact. The HLA-A and HLA-B alleles of most subjects were reportedly predicted accurately from TCR beta sequences. When a later analysis compared HLA-associated TCR beta chains with equally common others, the HLA-associated chains turned out to be more clonally expanded and to have lower generation probabilities.

CDR3 length equals 14 residues. Germline V gene sequence: CDR1 MRHNA, CDR2 SNTAGT. V was pared by 6 bases and J by 3 bases, with 4 bases of the junction left unmatched. Points on this clone: Its antigen is unidentified.

Use of 60 Vbeta and 13 Jbeta primers characterized the PCR. Libraries were prepared by immunoSEQ multiplex PCR; TCRdb keeps only in-frame clonotypes and omits some of them. Seen here are about 120,000 clones, 80% observed once, and the top ten hold 7.5% to 10%. Source material: PBMCs. This sequence was found in a female donor in good health and CMV-seropositive. The rearrangement links TRBV6-4 to TRBJ2-2, with 7 nucleotides matching TRBD1. CDR3 coding DNA: TGTGCCAGCAGAGCTCAGGGGGACACCGGGGAGCTGTTTTTT. This encodes CASRAQGDTGELFF.